The 12 T cell receptor beta chains given below trace back to one sample, sequenced in a study of control samples from healthy donors and cancer patients. The data were produced by immunoSEQ multiplex PCR, yet TCRdb's version contains in-frame clones alone and is incomplete. The sample shows 97,000 or so clones, about 91% of them seen only once. The material sequenced was blood. These receptors all stem from a woman aged 18-29 years in good health.

This chain links TRBV4-3 with TRBJ1-2, with 7 bases lining up with TRBD1. CDR1 and CDR2 from the germline V gene are LGHNA and YSLEER. CDR3 length: 15 amino acids. The ends lost 4 bases at V and 6 bases at J; junction bases unmatched: 11. CDR3 nucleotide sequence: TGCGCCAGCAGCCTAGGGACAGTGGGACATGATGGCTACACCTTC. It codes for CASSLGTVGHDGYTF.

J is TRBJ1-1 and V is TRBV11-3; D is possibly TRBD1 (5 bases). CDR3 length: 13 residues. The V and J ends lost 1 base and 7 bases respectively, with 10 bases between them. CDR1 and CDR2 (germline): SGHNT, YENEEA. CDR3 sequence: CASSLGDSGEAFF. The CDR3 DNA reads TGTGCCAGCAGCTTAGGGGACTCGGGTGAAGCTTTCTTT.

J is TRBJ1-6 and V is TRBV6-5; the D gene is possibly TRBD1 (5 bases). CDR1 and CDR2 from the germline V gene are MNHEY and SVGAGI. The CDR3 contains 15 residues. V gave up 2 bases and J gave up 7 bases, with 12 bases separating them. CDR3 in DNA: TGTGCCAGCAGTTACGGACATCGGGAAAATTCACCCCTCCACTTT. Residues: CASSYGHRENSPLHF.

This chain connects TRBV11-1 to TRBJ2-1, with 14 positions matching TRBD2. CDR3 length: 15 amino acids. CDR1 SGHAT and CDR2 FQDESV come from the germline V gene (reference sequence). V dropped 5 bases and J dropped 7; count of bases not matched to a gene: 4. CDR3 DNA: TGTGCCAGCAGCCTTGGACTAGCGGGAGGTAATGAGCAGTTCTTC. Its protein is CASSLGLAGGNEQFF.

This chain uses TRBV3-1 (or the pseudogene TRBV3-2) with TRBJ2-5, with D maybe TRBD1 (6 bases). Germline assignment: CDR1 LGHDT and CDR2 YNNKEL (reference sequence). The CDR3 is 15 residues long. The V gene lost 1 base and the J gene lost 4 bases, with 13 bases spanning the gap. Written as DNA, the CDR3 is TGTGCCAGCAGCCAAGGGGGGCTCCTCGGAGAGACCCAGTACTTC. Translation gives CASSQGGLLGETQYF.

The rearrangement joins TRBV15 to TRBJ2-7; tentatively, D is TRBD1 (6 bases). Germline V gives CDR1 LNHNV, CDR2 YYDKDF (reference sequence). V was clipped by 0 bases and J by 5 bases, with 14 bases between them. The CDR3 length is 15 residues. The CDR3 sequence is CATSREGTGKDEQYF. The CDR3, as DNA: TGTGCCACCAGCAGAGAAGGAACAGGGAAGGACGAGCAGTACTTC.

The J gene is TRBJ1-6, the V gene TRBV30; TRBD1 is a possible D gene (6 bases). Germline loops: CDR1 GTSNPN, CDR2 SVGIG (reference sequence). The CDR3 spans 15 residues. The germline V and J ends were trimmed by 4 bases and 4 bases, with 14 bases remaining between them. The CDR3 spells CAWTETGTYNSPLHF. CDR3 nucleotide sequence: TGTGCCTGGACCGAGACCGGGACATATAATTCACCCCTCCACTTT.

The chain recombines TRBV18 with TRBJ1-1; D not certain. V gave up 2 bases and J gave up 0 bases, with 7 bases separating them. Germline CDR1 is KGHSH and CDR2 is LQKENI. The CDR3 runs 14 residues. CDR3 residues: CASSPNGVNTEAFF. Here the CDR3 DNA reads TGTGCCAGCTCACCAAACGGGGTGAACACTGAAGCTTTCTTT. Using reference TRBV18 and TRBJ1-1 for the parts outside the CDR3, the full variable domain is NAGVMQNPRHLVRRRGQEARLRCSPMKGHSHVYWYRQLPEEGLKFMVYLQKENIIDESGMPKERFSAEFPKEGPSILRIQQVVRGDSAAYFCASSPNGVNTEAFFGQGTRLTVV.

In its sample, this clone was seen once. The genes are TRBV21-1 and TRBJ2-7; the table names TRBD2, a call not compared with the DNA. TRBV21-1 constitutes a pseudogene. CDR3 length: 14 residues. CDR3 sequence (DNA): TGTGCCAGCTGTTATTACGAGAGAGTCTACGAGCAGTACTTC. As protein: CASCYYERVYEQYF.

This clone was recorded once. The genes are TRBV2 and TRBJ1-6; TRBD1 is a possible D gene (6 bases). This CDR3 contains 15 residues. V was pared by 7 bases and J by 4 bases, with 14 bases between. Germline values: CDR1 SNHLY, CDR2 FYNNEI. The CDR3 spells CASTSGAAYNSPLHF. The DNA of the CDR3 is TGTGCCAGCACCTCAGGGGCCGCTTATAATTCACCCCTCCACTTT.

V gene TRBV3-1 (or the pseudogene TRBV3-2) combines with J gene TRBJ1-1; D ambiguous. The germline V gene has CDR1 LGHDT and CDR2 YNNKEL (reference sequence). The CDR3 length is 11 residues. With 4 bases removed from V and 1 base from J, the gap between germline ends came to 1 base. The CDR3 coding sequence is TGTGCCAGCAGCCGGAACACTGAAGCTTTCTTT. This translates into CASSRNTEAFF.

The chain links TRBV27 to TRBJ1-4; D perhaps matches TRBD1 (5 bases). The CDR3 is 16 residues long. Germline V gene data show CDR1 as MNHEY and CDR2 as SMNVEV (reference sequence). V was clipped by 5 bases and J by 4 bases, with 17 bases between them. CDR3 coding DNA: TGTGCCAGCAGTGAGGGACCGGGGCCTGGTAATGAAAAACTGTTTTTT. Encoded protein: CASSEGPGPGNEKLFF.